This T cell receptor (beta chain) stems from a study of post-analysis software for immune sequencing data. Looking at the study overall: Multiple sclerosis in the patients followed relapsing-remitting, secondary progressive and progressive-relapsing courses.

Findings of the study overall: Controls showed significantly higher normalized Chao1 diversity than did multiple sclerosis patients. The five TRBV segments detected at higher frequency in patients than in controls included TRBV5-6, TRBV5-1 and TRBV20-1. The F measure placed samples prepared in the same batch into strongly shared clusters.

Sequencing libraries made from TCR beta cDNA carried unique molecular identifiers. The authors obtained some 500,000 cDNA molecules from approximately 0.95 to 9.8 million T cells. TCRdb re-called the PCR reads with MiXCR, one entry per CDR3 protein. The profile shows 650,000 to 850,000 distinct CDR3 sequences, around 53% of them singletons. As for this clonotype: Its antigen is not identified.

The CDR3 spans 18 residues. Germline CDR1 reads MGHDK; CDR2 reads SYGVNS. V was pared by 4 bases and J by 8 bases, with 19 bases of the junction left unmatched. The specimen was blood. The sequence was collected from a girl aged 10 to 17 with multiple sclerosis. The V and J genes are TRBV25-1 and TRBJ2-1; TRBD2 matches at 8 bases. Written as DNA, the CDR3 is TGTGCCAGCAGTGGCGGGAGAACCGGGACTAGGAGAGGGCATGAGCAGTTCTTC. Its protein product is CASSGGRTGTRRGHEQFF.